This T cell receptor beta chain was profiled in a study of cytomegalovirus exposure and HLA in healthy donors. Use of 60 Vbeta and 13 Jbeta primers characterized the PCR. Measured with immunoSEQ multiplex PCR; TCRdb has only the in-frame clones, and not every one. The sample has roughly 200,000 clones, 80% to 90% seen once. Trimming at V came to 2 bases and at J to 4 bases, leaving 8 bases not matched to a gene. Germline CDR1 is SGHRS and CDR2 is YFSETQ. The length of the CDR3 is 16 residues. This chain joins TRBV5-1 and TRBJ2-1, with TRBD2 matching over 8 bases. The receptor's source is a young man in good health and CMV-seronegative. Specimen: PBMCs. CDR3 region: CASSFLGGGQYNEQFF. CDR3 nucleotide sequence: TGCGCCAGCAGCTTCCTCGGGGGGGGCCAGTACAATGAGCAGTTCTTC.